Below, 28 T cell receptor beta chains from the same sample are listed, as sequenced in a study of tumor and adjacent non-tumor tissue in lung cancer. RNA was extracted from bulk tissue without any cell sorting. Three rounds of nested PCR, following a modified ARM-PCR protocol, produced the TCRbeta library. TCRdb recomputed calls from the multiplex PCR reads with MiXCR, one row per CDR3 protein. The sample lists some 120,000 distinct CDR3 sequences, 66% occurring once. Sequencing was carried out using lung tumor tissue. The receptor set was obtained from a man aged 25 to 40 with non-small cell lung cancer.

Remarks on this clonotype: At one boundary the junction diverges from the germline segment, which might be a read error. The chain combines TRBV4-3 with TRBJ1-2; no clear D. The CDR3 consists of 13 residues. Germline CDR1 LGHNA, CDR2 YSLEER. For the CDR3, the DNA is TGCGCCAGCAGCCAAGGAGTGGGTTACGGCTACGCCTTC. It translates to CASSQGVGYGYAF.

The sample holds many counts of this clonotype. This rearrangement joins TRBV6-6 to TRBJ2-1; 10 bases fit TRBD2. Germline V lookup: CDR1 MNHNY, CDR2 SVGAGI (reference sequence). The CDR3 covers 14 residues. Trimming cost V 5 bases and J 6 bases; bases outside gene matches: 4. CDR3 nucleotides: TGTGCCAGCAGTCTTGGGACTAGCGTCAATGAGCAGTTCTTC. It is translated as CASSLGTSVNEQFF.

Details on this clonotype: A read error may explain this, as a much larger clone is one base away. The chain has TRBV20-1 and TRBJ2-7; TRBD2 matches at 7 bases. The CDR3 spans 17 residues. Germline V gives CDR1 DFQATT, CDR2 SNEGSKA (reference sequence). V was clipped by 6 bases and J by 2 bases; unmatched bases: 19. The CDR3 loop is CSATVGDGGTKAYEQYF. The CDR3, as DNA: TGCAGTGCCACGGTTGGAGACGGGGGGACGAAGGCCTACGAGCAGTACTTC.

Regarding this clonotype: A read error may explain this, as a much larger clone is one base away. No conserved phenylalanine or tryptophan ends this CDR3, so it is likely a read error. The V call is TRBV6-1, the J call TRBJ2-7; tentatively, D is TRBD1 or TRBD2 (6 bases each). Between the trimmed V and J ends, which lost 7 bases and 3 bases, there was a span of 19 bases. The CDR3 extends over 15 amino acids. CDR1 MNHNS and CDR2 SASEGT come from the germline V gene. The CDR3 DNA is TGTGCCAGCATCACTTTTACCGGGGGCTACTACGAGCAGTACTCC. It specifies CASITFTGGYYEQYS.

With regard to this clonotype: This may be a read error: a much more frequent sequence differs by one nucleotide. The CDR3 DNA reads TGTGCCAGCAGTTACTCGGCGGCAGAGGCCTACGAGCAGTACTTC. This codes for CASSYSAAEAYEQYF. This chain uses TRBV6-5 with TRBJ2-7; no reliable D call. The germline gives CDR1 MNHEY, CDR2 SVGAGI. The CDR3 is 15 residues long. The ends were cut back, 0 bases at V and 2 bases at J, with 11 bases in the middle.

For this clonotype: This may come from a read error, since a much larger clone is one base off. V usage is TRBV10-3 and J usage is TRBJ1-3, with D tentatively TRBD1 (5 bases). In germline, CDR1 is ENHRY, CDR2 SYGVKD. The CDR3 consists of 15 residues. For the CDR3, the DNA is TGTGCCATCAGTAGGGGCCAGAGCTCTGGAAACACCACATATTTT. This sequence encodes CAISRGQSSGNTTYF.

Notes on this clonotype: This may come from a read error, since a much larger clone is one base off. The CDR3 protein is CANSTLLTGWPNYGYTF. Here the CDR3 DNA reads TGTGCCAACAGTACCCTCCTGACAGGGTGGCCGAACTATGGCTACACCTTC. The V gene is TRBV6-2 or TRBV6-3, the J gene TRBJ1-2; 7 bases are a match to TRBD1. This CDR3 spans 17 amino acids. Germline V gives CDR1 MNHEY, CDR2 SVGEGT.

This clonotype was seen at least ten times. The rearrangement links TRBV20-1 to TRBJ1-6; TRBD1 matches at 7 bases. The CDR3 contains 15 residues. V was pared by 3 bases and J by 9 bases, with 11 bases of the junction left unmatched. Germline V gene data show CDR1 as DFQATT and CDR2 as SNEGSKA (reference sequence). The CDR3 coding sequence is TGCAGTGCTAGTCTCAGGGGGATGGGAATTTCACCCCTCCACTTT. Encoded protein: CSASLRGMGISPLHF.

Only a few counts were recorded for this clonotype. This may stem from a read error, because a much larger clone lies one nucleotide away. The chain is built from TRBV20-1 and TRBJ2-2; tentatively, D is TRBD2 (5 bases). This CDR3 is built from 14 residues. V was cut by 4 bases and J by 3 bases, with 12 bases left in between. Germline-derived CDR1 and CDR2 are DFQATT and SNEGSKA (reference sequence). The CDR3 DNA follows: TGCAGTGCTAAGGAGGAGATGTACACCGGGGAGCTGTTTTTT. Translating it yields CSAKEEMYTGELFF.

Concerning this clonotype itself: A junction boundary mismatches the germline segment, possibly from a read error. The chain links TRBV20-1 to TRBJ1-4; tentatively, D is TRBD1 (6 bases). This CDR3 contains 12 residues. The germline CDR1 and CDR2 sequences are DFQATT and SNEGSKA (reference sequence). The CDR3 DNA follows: TGCAGTGCTAGGGGACATGAGAGGAGTCCGCGATTT. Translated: CSARGHERSPRF.

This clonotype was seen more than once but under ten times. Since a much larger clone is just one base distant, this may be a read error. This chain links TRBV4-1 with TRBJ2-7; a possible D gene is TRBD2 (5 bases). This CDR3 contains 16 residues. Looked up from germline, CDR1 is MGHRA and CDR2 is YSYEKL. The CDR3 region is CASNQERLATSYEQYF. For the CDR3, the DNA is TGCGCCAGCAACCAAGAAAGGCTAGCTACTTCCTACGAGCAGTACTTC.

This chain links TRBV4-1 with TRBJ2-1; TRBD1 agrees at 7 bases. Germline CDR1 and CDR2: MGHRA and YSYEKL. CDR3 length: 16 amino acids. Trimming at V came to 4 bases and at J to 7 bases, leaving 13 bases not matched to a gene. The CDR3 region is CASSPGPIGGINEQFF. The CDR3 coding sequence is TGCGCCAGCAGCCCCGGCCCGATAGGGGGCATTAATGAGCAGTTCTTC.

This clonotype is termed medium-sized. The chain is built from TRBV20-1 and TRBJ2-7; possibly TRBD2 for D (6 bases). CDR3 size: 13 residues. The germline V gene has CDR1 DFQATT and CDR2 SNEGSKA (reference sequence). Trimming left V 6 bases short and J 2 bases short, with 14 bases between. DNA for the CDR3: TGCAGTGCCAATAGCGGATTCGCCTACGAGCAGTACTTC. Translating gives CSANSGFAYEQYF.

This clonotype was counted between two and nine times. This chain's CDR3 is CASSPGFLTDTQYF. The CDR3 bases are TGCGCCAGCAGCCCAGGATTCCTTACCGATACGCAGTATTTT. The gene calls are TRBV4-1 and TRBJ2-3; D is uncertain. The CDR3 consists of 14 residues. Between the trimmed V and J ends, which lost 4 bases and 6 bases, there was a span of 14 bases. CDR1 and CDR2 from the germline V gene are MGHRA and YSYEKL.

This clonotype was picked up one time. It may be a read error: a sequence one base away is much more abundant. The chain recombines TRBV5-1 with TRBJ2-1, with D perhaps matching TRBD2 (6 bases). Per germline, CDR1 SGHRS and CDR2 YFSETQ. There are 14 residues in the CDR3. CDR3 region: CASSPEGLPTEHFF. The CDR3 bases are TGCGCCAGCAGCCCGGAAGGACTACCTACGGAGCACTTCTTC. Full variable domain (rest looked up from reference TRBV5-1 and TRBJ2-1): KAGVTQTPRYLIKTRGQQVTLSCSPISGHRSVSWYQQTPGQGLQFLFEYFSETQRNKGNFPGRFSGRQFSNSRSEMNVSTLELGDSALYLCASSPEGLPTEHFFGPGTRLTVL.

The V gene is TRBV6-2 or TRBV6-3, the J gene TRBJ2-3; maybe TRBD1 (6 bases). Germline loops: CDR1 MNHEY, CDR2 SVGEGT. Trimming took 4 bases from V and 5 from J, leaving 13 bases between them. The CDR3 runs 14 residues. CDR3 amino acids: CASSLQGTIDTQYF. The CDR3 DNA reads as TGTGCCAGCAGTTTACAGGGAACCATAGATACGCAGTATTTT.

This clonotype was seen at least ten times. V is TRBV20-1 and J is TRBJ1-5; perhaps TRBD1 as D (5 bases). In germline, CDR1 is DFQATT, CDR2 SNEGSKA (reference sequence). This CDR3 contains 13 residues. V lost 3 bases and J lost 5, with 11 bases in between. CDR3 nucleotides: TGCAGTGCTAGCGGGCAGGGCCATCAGCCCCAGCATTTT. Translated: CSASGQGHQPQHF.

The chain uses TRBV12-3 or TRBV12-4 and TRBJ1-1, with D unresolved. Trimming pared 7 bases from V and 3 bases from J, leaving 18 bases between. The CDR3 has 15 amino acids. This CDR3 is CASNLERLGDTEAFF. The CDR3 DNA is TGTGCCAGCAACCTAGAACGACTTGGGGACACTGAAGCTTTCTTT.

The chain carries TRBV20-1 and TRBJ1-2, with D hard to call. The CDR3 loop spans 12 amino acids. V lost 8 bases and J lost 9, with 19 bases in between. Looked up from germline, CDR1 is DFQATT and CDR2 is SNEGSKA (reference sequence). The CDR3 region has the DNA TGCAGTACTAAGGGCAGGCCTTCAAGCTACACCTTC. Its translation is CSTKGRPSSYTF.

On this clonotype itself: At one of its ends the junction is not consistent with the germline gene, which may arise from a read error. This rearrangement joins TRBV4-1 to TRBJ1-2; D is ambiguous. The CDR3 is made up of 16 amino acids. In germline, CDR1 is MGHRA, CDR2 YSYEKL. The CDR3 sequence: CASTQGRGAGSYGYTF. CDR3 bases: TGCGCCAGCACCCAAGGCCGGGGAGCAGGTTCGTATGGCTACACCTTC.

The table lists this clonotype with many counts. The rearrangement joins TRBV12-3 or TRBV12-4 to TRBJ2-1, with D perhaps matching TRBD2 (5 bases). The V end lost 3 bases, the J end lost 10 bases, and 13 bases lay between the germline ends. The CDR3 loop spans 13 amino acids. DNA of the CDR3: TGTGCCAGCAGTTTTGTAGTTGGGGAGGAGCAGTTCTTC. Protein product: CASSFVVGEEQFF.

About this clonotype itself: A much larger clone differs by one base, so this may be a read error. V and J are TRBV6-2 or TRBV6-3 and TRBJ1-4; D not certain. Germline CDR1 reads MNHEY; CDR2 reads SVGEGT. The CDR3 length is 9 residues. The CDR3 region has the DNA TGTGCCTCTCGAGAAATACTGTTTTTT. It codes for CASREILFF.

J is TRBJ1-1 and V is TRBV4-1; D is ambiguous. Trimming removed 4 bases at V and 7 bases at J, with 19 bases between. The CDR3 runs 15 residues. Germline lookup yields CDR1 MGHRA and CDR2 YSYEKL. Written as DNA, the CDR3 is TGCGCCAGCAGCCTAGGTTCGGGCTCTGACAATGAAGCTTTCTTT. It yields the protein CASSLGSGSDNEAFF.

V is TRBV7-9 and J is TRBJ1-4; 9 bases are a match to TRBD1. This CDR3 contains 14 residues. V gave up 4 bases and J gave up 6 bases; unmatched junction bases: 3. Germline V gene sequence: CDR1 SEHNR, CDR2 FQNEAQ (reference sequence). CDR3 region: CASSWGTGYEKLFF. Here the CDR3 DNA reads TGTGCCAGCAGCTGGGGGACAGGGTATGAAAAACTGTTTTTT.

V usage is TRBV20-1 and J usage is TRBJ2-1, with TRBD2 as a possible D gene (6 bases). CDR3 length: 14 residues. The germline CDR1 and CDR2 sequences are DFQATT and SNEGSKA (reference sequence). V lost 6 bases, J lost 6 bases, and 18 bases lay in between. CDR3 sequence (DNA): TGCAGTGCCTGGGCGGTGGGAGGCCTCAATGAGCAGTTCTTC. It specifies CSAWAVGGLNEQFF.

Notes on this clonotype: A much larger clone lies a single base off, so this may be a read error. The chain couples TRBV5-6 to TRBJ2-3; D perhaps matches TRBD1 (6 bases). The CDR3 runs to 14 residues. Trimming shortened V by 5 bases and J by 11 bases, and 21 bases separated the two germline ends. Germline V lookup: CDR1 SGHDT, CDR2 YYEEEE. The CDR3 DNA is TGTGCCAGCAGTAAATGGACAGCTCTAAATATGCAGTATTTT. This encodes CASSKWTALNMQYF.

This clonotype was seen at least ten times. CDR3 sequence: CSAVQAYSYEQYF. In DNA, the CDR3 is TGCAGTGCTGTACAGGCGTACTCCTACGAGCAGTACTTC. The chain carries TRBV20-1 and TRBJ2-7, with D possibly TRBD1 on 5 matching bases. Germline-derived CDR1 and CDR2 are DFQATT and SNEGSKA (reference sequence). This CDR3 spans 13 amino acids. With 5 bases removed from V and 0 bases from J, the gap between germline ends came to 11 bases.

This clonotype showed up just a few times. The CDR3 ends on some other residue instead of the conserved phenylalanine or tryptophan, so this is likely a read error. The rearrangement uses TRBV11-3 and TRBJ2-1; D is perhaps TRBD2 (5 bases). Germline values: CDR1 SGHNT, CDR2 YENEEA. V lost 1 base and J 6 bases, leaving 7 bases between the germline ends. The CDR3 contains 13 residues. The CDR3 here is CASSLGRANEQFL. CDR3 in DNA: TGTGCCAGCAGCTTAGGGCGGGCCAATGAGCAGTTCCTC.